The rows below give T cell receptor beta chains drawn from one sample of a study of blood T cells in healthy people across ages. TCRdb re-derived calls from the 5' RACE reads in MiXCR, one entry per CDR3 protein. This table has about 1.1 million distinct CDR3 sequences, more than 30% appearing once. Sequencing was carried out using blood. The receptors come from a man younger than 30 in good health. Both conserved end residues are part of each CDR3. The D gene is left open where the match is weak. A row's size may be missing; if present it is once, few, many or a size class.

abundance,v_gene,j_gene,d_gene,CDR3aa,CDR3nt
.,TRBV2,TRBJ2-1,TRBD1,CASSEYGTGGYNEQFF,TGTGCCAGCAGTGAATACGGGACAGGGGGCTACAATGAGCAGTTCTTC
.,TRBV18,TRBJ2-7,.,CASSSLGVSYNEQYF,TGTGCCAGCTCATCACTTGGGGTCTCCTACAATGAGCAGTACTTC
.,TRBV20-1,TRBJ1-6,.,CSARARVSSYNSPLHF,TGCAGTGCTAGAGCCAGGGTTAGCTCCTATAATTCACCCCTCCACTTT
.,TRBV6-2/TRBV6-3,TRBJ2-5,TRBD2,CASSLRSLLAGGPYNEQYF,TGTGCCAGCAGCCTGAGGTCTCTTCTAGCGGGGGGGCCTTACAATGAGCAGTACTTC
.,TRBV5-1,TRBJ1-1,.,CASSGETNTEAFF,TGCGCCAGCAGCGGGGAGACGAACACTGAAGCTTTCTTT
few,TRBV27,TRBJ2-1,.,CASSFGGTFNEQFF,TGTGCCAGCAGTTTTGGGGGGACATTCAATGAGCAGTTCTTC
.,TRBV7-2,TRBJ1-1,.,CASSLRGPSRSAAFF,TGTGCCAGCAGCTTACGGGGACCTAGTCGGTCTGCAGCTTTCTTT
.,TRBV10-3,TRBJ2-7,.,CAISGLRDKSPLGEQYF,TGTGCCATCAGTGGATTGAGGGACAAATCCCCCCTGGGTGAGCAGTACTTC
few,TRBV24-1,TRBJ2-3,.,CATSDFWGQDTQYF,TGTGCCACCAGTGATTTTTGGGGGCAAGATACGCAGTATTTT
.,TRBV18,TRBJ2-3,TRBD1,CASSPPDRTSTDTQYF,TGTGCCAGCTCACCACCGGACAGGACTAGCACAGATACGCAGTATTTT
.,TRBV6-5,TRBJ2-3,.,CASSSDMGGTDTQYF,TGTGCCAGCAGTTCCGATATGGGGGGCACAGATACGCAGTATTTT
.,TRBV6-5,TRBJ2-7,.,CASSYVSVGIAESNNEQYF,TGTGCCAGCAGTTACGTAAGTGTAGGAATAGCGGAATCGAACAATGAGCAGTACTTC
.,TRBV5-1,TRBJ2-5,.,CASRQGNYPDKETQYF,TGCGCCAGCAGACAGGGAAATTACCCGGATAAAGAGACCCAGTACTTC
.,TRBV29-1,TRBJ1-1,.,CSVEDGRNTEAFF,TGCAGCGTTGAAGATGGGAGGAACACTGAAGCTTTCTTT
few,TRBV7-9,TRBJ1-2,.,CASSSSGPLGYGYTF,TGTGCCAGCAGCTCATCCGGGCCCCTCGGCTATGGCTACACCTTC
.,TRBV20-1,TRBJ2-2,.,CSARKNRGRANTGELFF,TGCAGTGCTAGAAAAAACAGGGGGAGGGCGAACACCGGGGAGCTGTTTTTT
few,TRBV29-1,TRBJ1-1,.,CSVEGSTGTEAFF,TGCAGCGTTGAAGGGAGCACTGGCACTGAAGCTTTCTTT
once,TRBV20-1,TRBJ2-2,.,CSAIEGAGELFF,TGCAGTGCTATCGAGGGTGCCGGGGAGCTGTTTTTT
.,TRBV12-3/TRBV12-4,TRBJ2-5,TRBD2,CASSFTIGGGKETQYF,TGTGCCAGCAGTTTTACTATCGGGGGGGGAAAAGAGACCCAGTACTTC
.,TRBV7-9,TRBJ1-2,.,CASIIKGNGGDGYTF,TGTGCCAGCATCATTAAGGGAAATGGCGGGGATGGCTACACCTTC
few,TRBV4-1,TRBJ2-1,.,CASSQTGISYNEQFF,TGCGCCAGCAGCCAGACCGGGATCTCCTACAATGAGCAGTTCTTC
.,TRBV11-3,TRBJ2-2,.,CASSPDPSGTGELFF,TGTGCCAGCAGCCCGGACCCCTCGGGCACCGGGGAGCTGTTTTTT
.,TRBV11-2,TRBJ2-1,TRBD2,CASSSPIAGGQQSVRRGGYNEQFF,TGTGCCAGCAGCTCCCCCATTGCGGGGGGGCAACAATCCGTTCGCCGAGGCGGCTACAATGAGCAGTTCTTC
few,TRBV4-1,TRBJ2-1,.,CASSQDSQGTYNEQFF,TGCGCCAGCAGCCAAGATTCCCAGGGTACCTACAATGAGCAGTTCTTC
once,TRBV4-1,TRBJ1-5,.,CANSKQTGGPNQPQHF,TGCGCCAACAGCAAGCAAACGGGGGGACCGAATCAGCCCCAGCATTTT
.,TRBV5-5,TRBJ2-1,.,CASSVLSGASYNEQFF,TGTGCCAGCAGCGTTTTGTCGGGGGCATCCTACAATGAGCAGTTCTTC
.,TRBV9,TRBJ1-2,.,CASSPPLDNYGYTF,TGTGCCAGCAGCCCCCCTTTGGATAACTATGGCTACACCTTC
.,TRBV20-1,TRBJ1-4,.,CSAREGTRDKKLFF,TGCAGTGCTAGAGAGGGGACAAGGGATAAAAAACTGTTTTTT
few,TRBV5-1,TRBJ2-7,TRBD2,CASSQQGLAGGLFSYEQYF,TGCGCCAGCAGCCAACAGGGACTAGCGGGGGGTCTATTCTCCTACGAGCAGTACTTC
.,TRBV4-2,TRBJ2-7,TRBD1,CASSQDNRGHYPYEQYF,TGTGCCAGCAGCCAGGACAACAGGGGGCACTACCCCTACGAGCAGTACTTC
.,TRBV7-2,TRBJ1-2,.,CASSFSGTNGYTF,TGTGCCAGCAGCTTCTCGGGAACCAATGGCTACACCTTC
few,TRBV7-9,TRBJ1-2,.,CASSLAPGLIHGYTF,TGTGCCAGCAGCTTAGCCCCGGGACTGATACATGGCTACACCTTC
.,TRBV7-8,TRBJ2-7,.,CASSLRGFLYGQYF,TGTGCCAGCAGCTTACGGGGTTTTCTCTACGGGCAGTACTTC